This is a list of T cell receptor beta chains from one sample in a study of T cells in Graves' hyperthyroidism and ophthalmopathy. Via MiXCR, TCRdb re-called the multiplex PCR reads, giving one row per CDR3 protein. The data show approximately 560,000 distinct CDR3 sequences, just over 45% seen once. What was sequenced was peripheral blood or thyroid tissue (not recorded which). The receptors stem from a woman aged 18-29 years with Graves' hyperthyroidism. The CDR3 runs from the conserved cysteine through the conserved F or W. The order of the fields is V gene, J gene, D gene, clone size, CDR3 DNA, CDR3 protein. D genes are given only for firm matches. The size entry is marked missing in some rows and otherwise reads once, few, many or a size class.

TRBV20-1	TRBJ1-5	TRBD1	NA	TGCAGTGCTTCTCCTGCCGGGACAGGGAGTCAGCCCCAGCATTTT	CSASPAGTGSQPQHF
TRBV7-8	TRBJ1-5	NA	few	TGTGCCAGCAGCAAAGGATGGGGCGGAAGCAATCAGCCCCAGCATTTT	CASSKGWGGSNQPQHF
TRBV7-2	TRBJ1-2	TRBD1	NA	TGTGCCAGCAGCCCTCCGGGACAGGGTTATTCGCATGGCTACACCTTC	CASSPPGQGYSHGYTF
TRBV19	TRBJ1-5	NA	few	TGTGCCAGTAGTATAGACAGTAATAGCAATCAGCCCCAGCATTTT	CASSIDSNSNQPQHF
TRBV20-1	TRBJ2-5	NA	NA	TGCAGTGCTATTTTGGGTCTGTCCGAGACCCAGTACTTC	CSAILGLSETQYF
TRBV7-9	TRBJ1-3	NA	NA	TGTGCCAGCAGCTTCTCACGTACATCGTCCTCTGGAAACACCATATATTTT	CASSFSRTSSSGNTIYF
TRBV12-3/TRBV12-4	TRBJ1-2	NA	many	TGTGCCAGCAGCCAAGACAGAGGGAATGGCTACACCTTC	CASSQDRGNGYTF
TRBV2	TRBJ1-6	TRBD1	NA	TGTGCCAGCAGCCAGGACAGGGGGTATTCACCCCTCCACTTT	CASSQDRGYSPLHF
TRBV7-8	TRBJ1-1	TRBD1	NA	TGTGCCAGCAGCTTAGGACGCCCCAGGGGGGGCACTGAAGCTTTCTTT	CASSLGRPRGGTEAFF
TRBV9	TRBJ1-1	NA	many	TGTGCCAGCAGCGTTGGGACGCTGAACACTGAAGCTTTCTTT	CASSVGTLNTEAFF
TRBV2	TRBJ1-5	TRBD1	NA	TGTGCCAGCAGTTTCGGGACAGGGGGCGGTCAGCCCCAGCATTTT	CASSFGTGGGQPQHF
TRBV10-2	TRBJ1-1	TRBD1	NA	TGTGCCAGCAGAGACCGGGACAGGGACACTGAAGCTTTCTTT	CASRDRDRDTEAFF
TRBV25-1	TRBJ1-2	NA	few	TGTGCCAGCAGCAAAGGGGGGGGGCACTACTATGGCTACACCTTC	CASSKGGGHYYGYTF
TRBV25-1	TRBJ1-2	NA	NA	TGTGCCAGCACCCTCAACTATGGCTACACCTTC	CASTLNYGYTF
TRBV12-3/TRBV12-4	TRBJ1-2	TRBD1	few	TGTGCCAGCAGCTTAGAGAGGACAGGGGGATACTACACCTTC	CASSLERTGGYYTF
TRBV7-2	TRBJ1-2	NA	many	TGTGCCAGCAGCCCAAGGGAGGGCTACACCTTC	CASSPREGYTF
TRBV7-2	TRBJ1-2	NA	NA	TGTGCCAGCAGCGCGATTCGGGGGCGCGGCTACACCTTC	CASSAIRGRGYTF
TRBV10-3	TRBJ2-7	NA	NA	TGTGCCAGCAGTTACATCGGCGAGCAGTACTTC	CASSYIGEQYF
TRBV29-1	TRBJ2-5	TRBD2	many	TGCAGCGTTGAGGTGCCAGGGAGGGGAGAGACCCAGTACTTC	CSVEVPGRGETQYF
TRBV7-6	TRBJ1-1	NA	many	TGTGCCAGCAGCCAGCTCGGGCGCCAAGAAGCTTTCTTT	CASSQLGRQEAFF
TRBV9	TRBJ2-5	NA	few	TGTGCCAGCAGCGTAGGTAGCAGGGGAGAGACCCAGTACTTC	CASSVGSRGETQYF
TRBV25-1	TRBJ1-1	NA	NA	TGTGCCTGGAGCTTCGTGAACACTGAAGCTTTCTTT	CAWSFVNTEAFF
TRBV24-1	TRBJ2-2	NA	few	TGTGCCACCAGTGATTTGTATTCGGACAGCATGAACACCGGGGAGCTGTTTTTT	CATSDLYSDSMNTGELFF
TRBV7-2	TRBJ1-4	NA	NA	TGTGCCAGCAGCTTAGTTGGGACCCCCATTGAAAAACTGTTTTTT	CASSLVGTPIEKLFF
TRBV5-1	TRBJ1-1	NA	many	TGTGCCAGCAGCTCCCTGGGGAACACTGAAGCTTTCTTT	CASSSLGNTEAFF
TRBV29-1	TRBJ1-2	NA	NA	TGCAGCGTTGGGGGCAGGTCCGGCTATGGCTACACCTTC	CSVGGRSGYGYTF
TRBV24-1	TRBJ1-3	NA	NA	TGTGCCACCAGTGAACCGGACACACTGCCTGGAAACACCATATATTTT	CATSEPDTLPGNTIYF
TRBV2	TRBJ2-6	NA	few	TGTGCCAGCAGTTCGGCGGGCCCCGGGGCCAACGTCCTGACTTTC	CASSSAGPGANVLTF